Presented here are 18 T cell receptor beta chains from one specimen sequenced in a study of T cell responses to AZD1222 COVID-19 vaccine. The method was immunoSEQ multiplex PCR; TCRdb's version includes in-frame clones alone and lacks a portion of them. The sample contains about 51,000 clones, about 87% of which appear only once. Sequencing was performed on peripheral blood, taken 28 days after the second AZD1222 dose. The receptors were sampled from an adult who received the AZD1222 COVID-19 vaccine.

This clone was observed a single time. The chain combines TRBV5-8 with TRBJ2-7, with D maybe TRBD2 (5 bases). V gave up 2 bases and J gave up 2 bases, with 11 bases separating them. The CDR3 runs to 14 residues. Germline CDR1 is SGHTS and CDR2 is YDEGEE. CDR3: CASSFGVGTYEQYF. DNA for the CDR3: TGTGCCAGCAGCTTCGGGGTGGGTACCTACGAGCAGTACTTC.

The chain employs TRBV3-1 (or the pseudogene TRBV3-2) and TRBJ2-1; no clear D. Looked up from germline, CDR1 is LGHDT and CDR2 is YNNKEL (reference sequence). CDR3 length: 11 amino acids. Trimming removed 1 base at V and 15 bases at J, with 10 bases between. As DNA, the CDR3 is TGTGCCAGCAGCCAAGGCGGTCCGGGGTTCTTC. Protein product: CASSQGGPGFF.

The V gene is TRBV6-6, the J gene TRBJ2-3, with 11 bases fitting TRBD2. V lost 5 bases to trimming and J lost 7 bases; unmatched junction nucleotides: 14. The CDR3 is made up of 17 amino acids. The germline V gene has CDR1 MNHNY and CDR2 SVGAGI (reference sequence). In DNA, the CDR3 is TGTGCCAGCAGTCGAGTATCTACTAGCGGGAGTGCAAATACGCAGTATTTT. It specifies CASSRVSTSGSANTQYF.

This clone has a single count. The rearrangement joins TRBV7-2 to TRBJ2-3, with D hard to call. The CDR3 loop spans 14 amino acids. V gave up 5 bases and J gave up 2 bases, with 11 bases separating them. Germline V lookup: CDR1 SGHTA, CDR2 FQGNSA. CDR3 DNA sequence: TGTGCCAGCAGCCCCACCTTTAACACAGATACGCAGTATTTT. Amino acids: CASSPTFNTDTQYF. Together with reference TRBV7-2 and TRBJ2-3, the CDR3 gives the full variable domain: GAGVSQSPSNKVTEKGKDVELRCDPISGHTALYWYRQSLGQGLEFLIYFQGNSAPDKSGLPSDRFSAERTGGSVSTLTIQRTQQEDSAVYLCASSPTFNTDTQYFGPGTRLTVL.

The CDR3 DNA follows: TGTGCCAGTAGTATAAGAGGGGCGGGAGGTAATCCCTACGAGCAGTACTTC. This gives the protein CASSIRGAGGNPYEQYF. The V and J genes are TRBV19 and TRBJ2-7; 8 bases are shared with TRBD2. From germline, CDR1 is LNHDA and CDR2 SQIVND (reference sequence). The CDR3 has 17 residues. V shed 2 bases, J shed 2 bases, and the junction held 11 bases outside the gene matches. Looking up the rest from reference TRBV19 and TRBJ2-7 gives the full variable domain: DGGITQSPKYLFRKEGQNVTLSCEQNLNHDAMYWYRQDPGQGLRLIYYSQIVNDFQKGDIAEGYSVSREKKESFPLTVTSAQKNPTAFYLCASSIRGAGGNPYEQYFGPGTRLTVT.

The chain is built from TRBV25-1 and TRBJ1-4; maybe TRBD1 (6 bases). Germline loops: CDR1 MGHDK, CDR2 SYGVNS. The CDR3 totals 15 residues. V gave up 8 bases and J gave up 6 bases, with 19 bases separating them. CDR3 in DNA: TGTGCCAGCGCGCCCCAGGGACATAGAGATGAAAAACTGTTTTTT. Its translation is CASAPQGHRDEKLFF.

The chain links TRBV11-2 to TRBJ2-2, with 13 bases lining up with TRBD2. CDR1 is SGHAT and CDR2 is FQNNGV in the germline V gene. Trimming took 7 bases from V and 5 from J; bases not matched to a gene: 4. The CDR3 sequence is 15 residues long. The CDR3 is CASIQGLAGTGELFF. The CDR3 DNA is TGTGCCAGCATCCAGGGACTAGCGGGAACCGGGGAGCTGTTTTTT.

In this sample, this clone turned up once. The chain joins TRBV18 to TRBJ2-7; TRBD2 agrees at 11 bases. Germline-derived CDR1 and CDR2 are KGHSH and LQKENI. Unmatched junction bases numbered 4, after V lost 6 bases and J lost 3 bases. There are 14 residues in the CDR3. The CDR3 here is CASSPGTSGYEQYF. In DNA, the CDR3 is TGTGCCAGCTCGCCCGGGACTAGCGGCTACGAGCAGTACTTC.

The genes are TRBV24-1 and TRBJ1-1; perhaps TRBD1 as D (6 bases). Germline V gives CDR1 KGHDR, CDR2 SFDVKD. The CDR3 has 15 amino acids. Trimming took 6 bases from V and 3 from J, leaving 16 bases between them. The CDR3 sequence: CATSLQGHEDTEAFF. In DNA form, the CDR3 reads TGTGCCACCAGTCTACAGGGCCACGAGGACACTGAAGCTTTCTTT.

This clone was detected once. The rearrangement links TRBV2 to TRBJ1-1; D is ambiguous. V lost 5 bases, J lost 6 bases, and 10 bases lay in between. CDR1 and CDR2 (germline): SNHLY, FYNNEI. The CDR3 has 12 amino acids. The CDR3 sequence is CASSPLGPEAFF. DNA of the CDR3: TGTGCCAGCAGTCCCCTGGGCCCTGAAGCTTTCTTT.

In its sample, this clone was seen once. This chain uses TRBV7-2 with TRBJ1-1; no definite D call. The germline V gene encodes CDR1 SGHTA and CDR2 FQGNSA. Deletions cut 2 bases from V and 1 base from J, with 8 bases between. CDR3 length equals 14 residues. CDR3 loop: CASSLRAENTEAFF. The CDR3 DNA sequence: TGTGCCAGCAGCTTAAGGGCAGAGAACACTGAAGCTTTCTTT. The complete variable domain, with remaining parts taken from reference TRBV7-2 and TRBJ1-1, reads GAGVSQSPSNKVTEKGKDVELRCDPISGHTALYWYRQSLGQGLEFLIYFQGNSAPDKSGLPSDRFSAERTGGSVSTLTIQRTQQEDSAVYLCASSLRAENTEAFFGQGTRLTVV.

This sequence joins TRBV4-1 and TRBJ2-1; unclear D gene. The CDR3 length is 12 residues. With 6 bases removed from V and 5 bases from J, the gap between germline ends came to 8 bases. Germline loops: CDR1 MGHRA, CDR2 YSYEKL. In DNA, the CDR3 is TGCGCCAGCAGGGGCTACAACAATGAGCAGTTCTTC. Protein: CASRGYNNEQFF.

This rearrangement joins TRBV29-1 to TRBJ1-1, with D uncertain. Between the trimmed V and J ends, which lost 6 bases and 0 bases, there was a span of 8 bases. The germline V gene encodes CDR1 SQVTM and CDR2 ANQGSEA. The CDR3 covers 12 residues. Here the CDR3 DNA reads TGCAGCGTACGACGAGTGAACACTGAAGCTTTCTTT. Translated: CSVRRVNTEAFF.

The CDR3 DNA reads as TGTGCCAGCAGCCAAGATGGGACAGGGGTCTACGAGCAGTACTTC. Its translation: CASSQDGTGVYEQYF. The chain recombines TRBV3-1 (or the pseudogene TRBV3-2) with TRBJ2-7; 10 nucleotides align to TRBD1. The CDR3 is 15 residues long. Germline V gives CDR1 LGHDT, CDR2 YNNKEL (reference sequence). Trimming cost V 0 bases and J 3 bases; bases outside gene matches: 2.

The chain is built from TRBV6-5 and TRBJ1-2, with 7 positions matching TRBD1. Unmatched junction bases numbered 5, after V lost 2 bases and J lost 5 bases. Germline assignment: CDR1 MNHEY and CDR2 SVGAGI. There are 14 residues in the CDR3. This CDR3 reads CASSYDDRVYGYTF. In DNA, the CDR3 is TGTGCCAGCAGTTACGACGACAGGGTGTATGGCTACACCTTC.

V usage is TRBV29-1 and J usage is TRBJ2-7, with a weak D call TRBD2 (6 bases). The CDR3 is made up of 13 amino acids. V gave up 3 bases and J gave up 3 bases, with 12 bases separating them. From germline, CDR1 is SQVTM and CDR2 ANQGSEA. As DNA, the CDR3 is TGCAGCGTTGATGCGGGGTATGGCTACGAGCAGTACTTC. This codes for CSVDAGYGYEQYF.

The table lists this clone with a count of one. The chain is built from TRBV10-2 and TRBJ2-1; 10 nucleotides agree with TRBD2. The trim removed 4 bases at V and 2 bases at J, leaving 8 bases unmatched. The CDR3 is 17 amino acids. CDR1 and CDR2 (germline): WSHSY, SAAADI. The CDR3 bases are TGCGCCAGCAGTGGAGCGGGAGGGCGGTCTGCCTACAATGAGCAGTTCTTC. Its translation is CASSGAGGRSAYNEQFF.

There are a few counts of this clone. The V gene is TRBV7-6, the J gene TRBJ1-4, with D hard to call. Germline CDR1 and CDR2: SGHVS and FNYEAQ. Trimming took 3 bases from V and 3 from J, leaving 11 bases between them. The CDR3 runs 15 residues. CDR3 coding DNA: TGTGCCAGCAGCTTTTCGTATGGGTCTAATGAAAAACTGTTTTTT. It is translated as CASSFSYGSNEKLFF. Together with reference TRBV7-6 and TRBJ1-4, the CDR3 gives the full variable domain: GAGVSQSPRYKVTKRGQDVALRCDPISGHVSLYWYRQALGQGPEFLTYFNYEAQQDKSGLPNDRFSAERPEGSISTLTIQRTEQRDSAMYRCASSFSYGSNEKLFFGSGTQLSVL.